Listed below are T cell receptor beta chains from one sample, sequenced in a study of shared clonotypes between healthy human individuals. Libraries were prepared by immunoSEQ multiplex PCR; TCRdb keeps only in-frame clonotypes and omits some of them. The sample lists some 2,100,000 clones; 90% to 95% were seen once. Sequenced input: naive CD8+ T cells from PBMCs. The receptors shown here come from a man between 18 and 29 years old in good health. Some clones in this sample may be carry-over from other donors' samples. Both conserved end residues are part of each CDR3. D genes are given only for firm matches. The size entry is marked missing in some rows and otherwise reads once, few, many or a size class.

j_call v_call d_call clone_size cdr3_aa cdr3_nt
TRBJ2-1 TRBV27 . . CASSWGRGYNEQFF TGTGCCAGCAGTTGGGGGCGGGGGTACAATGAGCAGTTCTTC
TRBJ2-2 TRBV29-1 . . CSAGVGSAGELFF TGCAGCGCTGGGGTCGGGTCGGCCGGGGAGCTGTTTTTT
TRBJ2-1 TRBV7-9 . . CASRGGQSFNEQFF TGTGCCAGCAGGGGGGGACAGTCCTTCAATGAGCAGTTCTTC
TRBJ2-5 TRBV5-6 . . CASSLAYDRRWEEAQYF TGTGCCAGCAGCTTGGCCTACGACAGACGGTGGGAAGAGGCCCAGTACTTC
TRBJ1-5 TRBV29-1 . . CSVEVSGPNQPQHF TGCAGCGTTGAAGTTTCAGGGCCAAATCAGCCCCAGCATTTT
TRBJ2-7 TRBV10-2 . . CASSADSGWSSYEQYF TGCGCCAGCAGTGCAGACTCAGGTTGGAGCTCCTACGAGCAGTACTTC
TRBJ2-7 TRBV6-1 TRBD1 once CASSEDPGQGYEQYF TGTGCCAGCAGTGAGGACCCGGGACAGGGGTACGAGCAGTACTTC
TRBJ2-1 TRBV6-5 . . CASSYLEGNEQFF TGTGCCAGCAGCTATTTAGAAGGGAATGAGCAGTTCTTC
TRBJ2-1 TRBV27 . once CASSLIGTGYNEQFF TGTGCCAGCAGTTTAATCGGGACCGGCTACAATGAGCAGTTCTTC
TRBJ2-2 TRBV6-6 . few CASSPLNTGELFF TGTGCCAGCAGTCCCCTTAACACCGGGGAGCTGTTTTTT
TRBJ2-5 TRBV27 . . CASSGFRGPQETQYF TGTGCCAGCAGCGGATTCCGGGGGCCCCAAGAGACCCAGTACTTC
TRBJ2-1 TRBV28 TRBD2 . CASSLYRGGNEQFF TGTGCCAGCAGTTTATATCGCGGGGGCAATGAGCAGTTCTTC
TRBJ2-5 TRBV11-2 . . CASSLGTLQGTQYF TGTGCCAGCAGCTTAGGCACCCTACAGGGGACCCAGTACTTC
TRBJ1-1 TRBV5-1 . . CASSWGIDNLNTEAFF TGCGCCAGCAGCTGGGGGATAGATAACTTGAACACTGAAGCTTTCTTT
TRBJ2-7 TRBV7-9 TRBD1 . CASSSARTGGEQYF TGTGCCAGCAGCTCGGCCCGGACAGGGGGCGAGCAGTACTTC
TRBJ2-1 TRBV6-1 . . CASSVSGVVYEQFF TGTGCCAGCAGTGTCTCAGGGGTAGTGTATGAGCAGTTCTTC
TRBJ1-1 TRBV6-5 . . CASSYMGNTEAFF TGTGCCAGCAGTTACATGGGGAACACTGAAGCTTTCTTT
TRBJ2-7 TRBV7-8 . . CASSPTSYEQYF TGTGCCAGCAGCCCGACCTCCTACGAGCAGTACTTC
TRBJ1-1 TRBV4-1 . . CASRQPTGNTEAFF TGCGCCAGCAGACAACCGACAGGGAACACTGAAGCTTTCTTT
TRBJ2-7 TRBV29-1 . . CSVVGIGDYEQYF TGCAGCGTTGTGGGGATAGGGGACTACGAGCAGTACTTC
TRBJ2-7 TRBV5-4 . . CASSLRGGDYEQYF TGTGCCAGCAGCTTGAGAGGGGGTGACTACGAGCAGTACTTC
TRBJ1-3 TRBV7-9 . . CASSLNWAHSGNTIYF TGTGCCAGCAGCTTAAACTGGGCCCACTCTGGAAACACCATATATTTT
TRBJ1-4 TRBV28 . few CASSGGKTDGNEKLFF TGTGCCAGCAGCGGAGGGAAGACGGACGGTAATGAAAAACTGTTTTTT
TRBJ2-7 TRBV11-2 . . CASSPTLTGYEQYF TGTGCCAGCAGCCCTACACTGACCGGCTACGAGCAGTACTTC
TRBJ1-2 TRBV27 . . CASSLVPGGYGYTF TGTGCCAGCAGTTTAGTTCCCGGCGGCTATGGCTACACCTTC
TRBJ2-5 TRBV4-3 . . CASSQDSRGETQYF TGCGCCAGCAGCCAAGATTCCAGGGGAGAGACCCAGTACTTC
TRBJ2-2 TRBV9 . . CASSQAGTGELFF TGTGCCAGCAGCCAGGCGGGCACCGGGGAGCTGTTTTTT
TRBJ2-7 TRBV30 . . CAGRDTFYEQYF TGTGCCGGGAGGGACACCTTCTACGAGCAGTACTTC
TRBJ1-5 TRBV28 TRBD1 . CASSLTGRYQPQHF TGTGCCAGCAGTTTGACAGGGCGGTATCAGCCCCAGCATTTT
TRBJ1-2 TRBV5-4 . . CASTSVLDRSYGYTF TGTGCCAGCACCTCGGTCCTTGACAGGAGTTATGGCTACACCTTC
TRBJ1-3 TRBV7-9 TRBD1 . CAIDRESSGNTIYF TGTGCCATCGACAGGGAGAGCTCTGGAAACACCATATATTTT
TRBJ2-5 TRBV5-1 . . CASSLGGPGGQETQYF TGCGCCAGCAGCTTGGGGGGGCCAGGTGGGCAAGAGACCCAGTACTTC
TRBJ2-7 TRBV5-1 TRBD1 . CASSLFARQGSSYEQYF TGCGCCAGCAGCTTGTTCGCCCGACAGGGCAGCTCCTACGAGCAGTACTTC
TRBJ2-7 TRBV10-3 . . CAISEYDRESPEQYF TGTGCCATCAGTGAGTACGATCGGGAGTCCCCCGAGCAGTACTTC
TRBJ2-2 TRBV6-5 . . CASTPANTGELFF TGTGCCAGCACACCAGCGAACACCGGGGAGCTGTTTTTT
TRBJ2-4 TRBV27 . . CASSLLGATGLENIQYF TGTGCCAGCAGTTTGCTTGGGGCAACAGGGTTGGAAAACATTCAGTACTTC
TRBJ2-1 TRBV10-3 . . CAITEGVGHGEQFF TGTGCCATCACCGAGGGGGTAGGCCACGGTGAGCAGTTCTTC
TRBJ2-1 TRBV9 TRBD2 . CASSPGGTSFPNEQFF TGTGCCAGCAGCCCGGGGGGGACTAGCTTTCCCAATGAGCAGTTCTTC
TRBJ2-7 TRBV5-1 TRBD2 . CASGRTSGGFSYEQYF TGCGCCAGCGGAAGAACTAGCGGGGGCTTCTCCTACGAGCAGTACTTC
TRBJ2-7 TRBV5-1 TRBD1 . CASSLDRGSGYEQYF TGCGCCAGCAGCTTAGACAGGGGATCGGGCTACGAGCAGTACTTC
TRBJ1-1 TRBV7-9 . few CASSLNQEAFF TGTGCCAGCAGCTTAAACCAGGAAGCTTTCTTT
TRBJ1-5 TRBV15 . . CATSPGTQPQHF TGTGCCACCAGCCCAGGGACGCAGCCCCAGCATTTT
TRBJ2-1 TRBV28 . . CASSLALYEQFF TGTGCCAGCAGTTTGGCCCTCTATGAGCAGTTCTTC
TRBJ2-5 TRBV25-1 TRBD2 . CASSRARGGETQYF TGTGCCAGCAGTCGTGCCCGGGGGGGAGAGACCCAGTACTTC
TRBJ2-7 TRBV7-9 TRBD2 . CASSLRASGRLLNEQYF TGTGCCAGCAGCTTACGCGCTAGCGGGAGGCTCCTGAACGAGCAGTACTTC
TRBJ2-1 TRBV6-1 . . CASSVLFPGTGEQFF TGTGCCAGCAGTGTACTATTTCCTGGGACGGGCGAGCAGTTCTTC
TRBJ1-5 TRBV28 TRBD1 . CASSRDREGNQPQHF TGTGCCAGCAGCCGTGACAGGGAAGGCAATCAGCCCCAGCATTTT
TRBJ2-5 TRBV25-1 TRBD1 . CASSVRDRKETQYF TGTGCCAGCAGTGTCCGGGACAGGAAAGAGACCCAGTACTTC
TRBJ2-2 TRBV9 TRBD1 . CASSSRDRGNTGELFF TGTGCCAGCAGCTCCCGGGACAGGGGCAACACCGGGGAGCTGTTTTTT
TRBJ1-5 TRBV2 TRBD1 . CASSEDRGYQPQHF TGTGCCAGCAGCGAGGACAGGGGGTATCAGCCCCAGCATTTT
TRBJ2-1 TRBV4-2 . . CASSQVGLQGGPYNEQFF TGTGCCAGCAGCCAAGTGGGGCTACAGGGAGGGCCCTACAATGAGCAGTTCTTC
TRBJ2-3 TRBV6-1 TRBD2 . CASSDRERGFTDTQYF TGTGCCAGCAGTGATAGGGAGCGGGGCTTCACAGATACGCAGTATTTT
TRBJ2-1 TRBV30 . . CAWRWGRGEQFF TGTGCCTGGAGATGGGGCCGAGGTGAGCAGTTCTTC